This TCR beta chain was sequenced during a study of blood T cell repertoires in COVID-19. Study overall: Acute and convalescent COVID-19 samples came from the United States, Italy and Spain. T cells, B-cell-depleted T cells, or PBMCs supplied cDNA or gDNA.

Generated by immunoSEQ multiplex PCR, the TCRdb table keeps only in-frame clones and is missing some. In the table there are about 330,000 clones, under 90% of which are singletons. Germline CDR1 reads PRHDT; CDR2 reads FYEKMQ (reference sequence). V lost 5 bases to trimming and J lost 4 bases, with 14 bases between them. The length of the CDR3 is 15 residues. Cohorts were determined from participant-reported clinical history. This clone was detected once. This TCR derives from a woman aged 18-30 years who had recovered from COVID-19. The sample consisted of PBMCs or T cells enriched from blood (not recorded which). The V and J genes are TRBV13 and TRBJ2-2; D unresolved. CDR3: CASSPLFSSTGELFF. The CDR3 DNA follows: TGTGCCAGCAGCCCCCTATTCTCGTCCACCGGGGAGCTGTTTTTT.